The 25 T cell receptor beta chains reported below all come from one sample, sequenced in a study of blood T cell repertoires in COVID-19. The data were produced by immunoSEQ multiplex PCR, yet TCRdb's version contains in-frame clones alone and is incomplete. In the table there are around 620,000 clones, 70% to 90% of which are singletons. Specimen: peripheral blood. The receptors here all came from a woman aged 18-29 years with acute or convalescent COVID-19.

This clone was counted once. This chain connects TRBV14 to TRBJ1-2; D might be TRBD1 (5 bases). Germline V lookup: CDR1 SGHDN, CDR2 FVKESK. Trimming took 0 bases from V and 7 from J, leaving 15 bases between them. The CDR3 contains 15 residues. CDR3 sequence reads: CASSQDRSREGGYTF. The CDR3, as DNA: TGTGCCAGCAGCCAAGATCGGTCCAGGGAGGGTGGCTACACCTTC. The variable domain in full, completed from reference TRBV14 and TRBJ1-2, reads EAGVTQFPSHSVIEKGQTVTLRCDPISGHDNLYWYRRVMGKEIKFLLHFVKESKQDESGMPNNRFLAERTGGTYSTLKVQPAELEDSGVYFCASSQDRSREGGYTFGSGTRLTVV.

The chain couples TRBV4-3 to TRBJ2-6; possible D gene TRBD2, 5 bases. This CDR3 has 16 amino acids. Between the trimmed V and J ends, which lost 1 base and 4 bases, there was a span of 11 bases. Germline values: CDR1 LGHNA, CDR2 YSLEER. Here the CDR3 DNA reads TGCGCCAGCAGCCAAGCGGGGTCTGGCGGGGCCAACGTCCTGACTTTC. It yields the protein CASSQAGSGGANVLTF.

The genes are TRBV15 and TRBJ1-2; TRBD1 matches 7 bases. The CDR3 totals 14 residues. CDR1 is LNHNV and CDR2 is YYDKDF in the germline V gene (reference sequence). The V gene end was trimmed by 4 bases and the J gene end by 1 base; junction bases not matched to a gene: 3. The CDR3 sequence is CATSMGQINYGYTF. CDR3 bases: TGTGCCACCAGCATGGGACAGATTAACTATGGCTACACCTTC.

Here the CDR3 reads CASSLSGGGRYNSPLHF. For the CDR3, the DNA is TGTGCCAGCAGCTTGTCAGGGGGTGGTCGATATAATTCACCCCTCCACTTT. The chain couples TRBV7-9 to TRBJ1-6; 7 bases match TRBD1. The CDR3 consists of 17 residues. In germline, CDR1 is SEHNR, CDR2 FQNEAQ (reference sequence). The V gene end was trimmed by 3 bases and the J gene end by 4 bases; junction bases not matched to a gene: 9.

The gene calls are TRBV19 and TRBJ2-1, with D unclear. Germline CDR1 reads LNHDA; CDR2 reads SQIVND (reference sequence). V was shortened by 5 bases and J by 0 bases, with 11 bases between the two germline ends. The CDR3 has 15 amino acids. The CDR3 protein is CASSWQIPSYNEQFF. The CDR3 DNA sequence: TGTGCCAGTAGTTGGCAGATACCCTCCTACAATGAGCAGTTCTTC.

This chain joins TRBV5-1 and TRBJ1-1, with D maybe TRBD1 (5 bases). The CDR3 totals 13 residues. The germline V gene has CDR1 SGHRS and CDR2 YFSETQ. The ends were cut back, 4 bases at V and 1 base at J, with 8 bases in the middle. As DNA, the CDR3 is TGCGCCAGCAGCAAGACAGCGAACACTGAAGCTTTCTTT. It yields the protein CASSKTANTEAFF.

The DNA of the CDR3 is TGTGCCAGCAGCTCCGCCCGGACTGTCTACAATGAGCAGTTCTTC. Protein product: CASSSARTVYNEQFF. This rearrangement joins TRBV9 to TRBJ2-1, with D tentatively TRBD2 (5 bases). Germline lookup yields CDR1 SGDLS and CDR2 YYNGEE. V was cut by 4 bases and J by 3 bases, with 14 bases left in between. CDR3 size: 15 residues.

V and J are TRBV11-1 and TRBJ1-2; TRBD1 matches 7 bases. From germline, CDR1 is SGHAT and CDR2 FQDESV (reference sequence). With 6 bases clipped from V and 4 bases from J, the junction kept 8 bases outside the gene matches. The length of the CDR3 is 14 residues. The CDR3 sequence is CASRPTGLIYGYTF. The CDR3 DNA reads TGTGCCAGCAGGCCGACAGGGTTGATCTATGGCTACACCTTC. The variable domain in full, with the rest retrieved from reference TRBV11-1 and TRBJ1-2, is EAEVAQSPRYKITEKSQAVAFWCDPISGHATLYWYRQILGQGPELLVQFQDESVVDDSQLPKDRFSAERLKGVDSTLKIQPAELGDSAMYLCASRPTGLIYGYTFGSGTRLTVV.

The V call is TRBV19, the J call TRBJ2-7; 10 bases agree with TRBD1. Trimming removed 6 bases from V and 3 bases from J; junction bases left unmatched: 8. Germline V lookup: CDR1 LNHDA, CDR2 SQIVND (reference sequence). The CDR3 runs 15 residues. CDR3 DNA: TGTGCCAGTAGCCCTTCGACAGGGGGCGGCTACGAGCAGTACTTC. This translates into CASSPSTGGGYEQYF.

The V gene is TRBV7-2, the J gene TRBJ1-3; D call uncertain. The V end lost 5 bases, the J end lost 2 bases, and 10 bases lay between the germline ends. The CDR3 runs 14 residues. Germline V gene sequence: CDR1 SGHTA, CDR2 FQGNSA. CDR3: CASSLIQTGNTIYF. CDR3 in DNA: TGTGCCAGCAGCCTGATACAGACTGGAAACACCATATATTTT.

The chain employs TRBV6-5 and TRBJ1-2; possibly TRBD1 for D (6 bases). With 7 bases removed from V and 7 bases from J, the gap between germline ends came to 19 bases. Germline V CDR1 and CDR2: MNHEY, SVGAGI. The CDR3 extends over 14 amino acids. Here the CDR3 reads CASTPLDRTGGYTF. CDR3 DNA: TGTGCCAGCACTCCTCTGGACAGAACCGGTGGCTACACCTTC.

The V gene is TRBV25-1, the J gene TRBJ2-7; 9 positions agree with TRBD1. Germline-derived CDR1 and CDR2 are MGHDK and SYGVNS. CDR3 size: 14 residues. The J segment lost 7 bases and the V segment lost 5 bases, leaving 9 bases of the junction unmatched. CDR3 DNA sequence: TGTGCCAGCAGTCCGGACAGGGGAAATCGGGAGCAGTACTTC. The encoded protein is CASSPDRGNREQYF.

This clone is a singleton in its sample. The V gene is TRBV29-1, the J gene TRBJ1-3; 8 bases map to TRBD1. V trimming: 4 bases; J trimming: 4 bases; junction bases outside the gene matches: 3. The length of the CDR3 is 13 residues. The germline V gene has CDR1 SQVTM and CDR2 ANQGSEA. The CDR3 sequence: CSVARDRGNTIYF. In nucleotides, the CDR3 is TGCAGCGTTGCCCGGGACAGGGGAAACACCATATATTTT.

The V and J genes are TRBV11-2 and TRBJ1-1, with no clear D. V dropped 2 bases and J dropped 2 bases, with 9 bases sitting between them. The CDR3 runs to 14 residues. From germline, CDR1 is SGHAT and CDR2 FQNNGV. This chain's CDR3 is CASSLTPENTEAFF. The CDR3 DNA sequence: TGTGCCAGCAGCTTAACCCCAGAAAACACTGAAGCTTTCTTT.

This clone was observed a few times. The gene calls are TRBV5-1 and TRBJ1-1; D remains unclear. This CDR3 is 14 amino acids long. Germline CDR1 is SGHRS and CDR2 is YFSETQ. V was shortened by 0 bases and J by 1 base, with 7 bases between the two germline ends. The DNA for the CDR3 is TGCGCCAGCAGCTTGGCCGCGGGGAACACTGAAGCTTTCTTT. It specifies CASSLAAGNTEAFF.

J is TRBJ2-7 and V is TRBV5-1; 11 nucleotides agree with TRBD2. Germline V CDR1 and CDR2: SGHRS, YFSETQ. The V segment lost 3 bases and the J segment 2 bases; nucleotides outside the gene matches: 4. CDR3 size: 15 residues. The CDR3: CASSSLAGGPYEQYF. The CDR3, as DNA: TGCGCCAGCAGCTCCTTAGCGGGGGGGCCCTACGAGCAGTACTTC.

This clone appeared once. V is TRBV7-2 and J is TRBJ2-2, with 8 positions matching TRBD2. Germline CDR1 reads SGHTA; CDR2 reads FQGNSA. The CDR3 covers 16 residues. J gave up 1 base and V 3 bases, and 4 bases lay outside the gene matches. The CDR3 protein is CASSFYSGGNTGELFF. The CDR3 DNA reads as TGTGCCAGCAGCTTCTACAGCGGGGGGAACACCGGGGAGCTGTTTTTT.

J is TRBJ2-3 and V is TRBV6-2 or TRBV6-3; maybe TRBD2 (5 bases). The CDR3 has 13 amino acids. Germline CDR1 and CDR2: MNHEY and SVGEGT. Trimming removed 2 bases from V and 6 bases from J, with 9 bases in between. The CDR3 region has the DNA TGTGCCAGCAGTTACGGGCCGGGGGATACGCAGTATTTT. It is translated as CASSYGPGDTQYF.

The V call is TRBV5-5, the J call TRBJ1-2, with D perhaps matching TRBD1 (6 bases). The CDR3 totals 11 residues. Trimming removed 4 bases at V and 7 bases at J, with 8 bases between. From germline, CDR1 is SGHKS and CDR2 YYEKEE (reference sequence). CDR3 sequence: CASSAGVGYTF. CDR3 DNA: TGTGCCAGCAGCGCAGGGGTTGGCTACACCTTC.

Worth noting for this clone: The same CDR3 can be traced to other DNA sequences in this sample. CDR3 coding DNA: TGTGCCAGCAGCGGTGGTGGAGGGGTGAACACTGAAGCTTTCTTT. This encodes CASSGGGGVNTEAFF. V usage is TRBV9 and J usage is TRBJ1-1, with D perhaps matching TRBD1 (5 bases). The length of the CDR3 is 15 residues. The germline gives CDR1 SGDLS, CDR2 YYNGEE. V dropped 3 bases and J dropped 0 bases, with 12 bases sitting between them.

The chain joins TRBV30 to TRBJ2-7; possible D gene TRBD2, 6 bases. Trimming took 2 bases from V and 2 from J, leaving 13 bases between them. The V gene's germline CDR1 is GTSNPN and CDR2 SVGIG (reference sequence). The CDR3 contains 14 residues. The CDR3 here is CAWSYGTLTYEQYF. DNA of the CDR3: TGTGCCTGGAGTTATGGGACTCTAACCTACGAGCAGTACTTC.

In nucleotides, the CDR3 is TGTGCCAGCAGCTTGGAGCTAGCGGGGGGGCCGGGGGAGACCCAGTACTTC. It is translated as CASSLELAGGPGETQYF. This chain joins TRBV5-5 and TRBJ2-5; 12 bases align to TRBD2. V lost 0 bases, J lost 5 bases, and 8 bases stayed unmatched. CDR3 length: 17 residues. Per the germline V gene, CDR1 is SGHKS and CDR2 is YYEKEE (reference sequence).

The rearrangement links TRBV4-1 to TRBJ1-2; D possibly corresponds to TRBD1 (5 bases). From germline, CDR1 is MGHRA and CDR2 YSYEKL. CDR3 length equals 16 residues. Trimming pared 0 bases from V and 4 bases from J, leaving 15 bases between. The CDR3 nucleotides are TGCGCCAGCAGCCAAGATGGTTTAACAGGTGGCTATGGCTACACCTTC. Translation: CASSQDGLTGGYGYTF.

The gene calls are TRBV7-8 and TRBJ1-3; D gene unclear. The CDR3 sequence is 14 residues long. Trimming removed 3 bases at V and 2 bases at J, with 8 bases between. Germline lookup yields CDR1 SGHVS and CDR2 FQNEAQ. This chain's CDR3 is CASSLLLAGNTIYF. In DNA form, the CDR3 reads TGTGCCAGCAGCTTGTTATTAGCTGGAAACACCATATATTTT. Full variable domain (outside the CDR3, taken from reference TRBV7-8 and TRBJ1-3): GAGVSQSPRYKVAKRGQDVALRCDPISGHVSLFWYQQALGQGPEFLTYFQNEAQLDKSGLPSDRFFAERPEGSVSTLKIQRTQQEDSAVYLCASSLLLAGNTIYFGEGSWLTVV.

This CDR3 reads CASSPGGGGPQPQHF. The CDR3 nucleotides read TGTGCCAGCAGCCCTGGGGGGGGAGGTCCTCAGCCCCAGCATTTT. The chain employs TRBV3-1 (or the pseudogene TRBV3-2) and TRBJ1-5, with D perhaps matching TRBD1 (5 bases). V lost 4 bases and J 6 bases, leaving 16 bases between the germline ends. The CDR3 runs 15 residues. Germline V lookup: CDR1 LGHDT, CDR2 YNNKEL (reference sequence).